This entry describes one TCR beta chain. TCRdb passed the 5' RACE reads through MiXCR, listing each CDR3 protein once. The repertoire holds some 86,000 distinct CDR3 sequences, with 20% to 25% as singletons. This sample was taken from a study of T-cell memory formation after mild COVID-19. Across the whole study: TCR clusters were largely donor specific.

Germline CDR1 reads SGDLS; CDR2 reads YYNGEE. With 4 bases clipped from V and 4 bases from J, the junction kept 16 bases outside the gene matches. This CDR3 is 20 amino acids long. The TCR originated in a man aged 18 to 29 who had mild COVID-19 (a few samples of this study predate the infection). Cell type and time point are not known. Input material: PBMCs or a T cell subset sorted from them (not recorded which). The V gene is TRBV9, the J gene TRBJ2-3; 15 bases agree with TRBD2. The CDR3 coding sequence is TGTGCCAGCAGCTCCCCCGCCGGGACTAGCGGGGGGCCGGCATCAGATACGCAGTATTTT. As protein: CASSSPAGTSGGPASDTQYF. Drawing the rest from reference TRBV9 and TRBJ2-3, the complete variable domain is DSGVTQTPKHLITATGQRVTLRCSPRSGDLSVYWYQQSLDQGLQFLIQYYNGEERAKGNILERFSAQQFPDLHSELNLSSLELGDSALYFCASSSPAGTSGGPASDTQYFGPGTRLTVL.